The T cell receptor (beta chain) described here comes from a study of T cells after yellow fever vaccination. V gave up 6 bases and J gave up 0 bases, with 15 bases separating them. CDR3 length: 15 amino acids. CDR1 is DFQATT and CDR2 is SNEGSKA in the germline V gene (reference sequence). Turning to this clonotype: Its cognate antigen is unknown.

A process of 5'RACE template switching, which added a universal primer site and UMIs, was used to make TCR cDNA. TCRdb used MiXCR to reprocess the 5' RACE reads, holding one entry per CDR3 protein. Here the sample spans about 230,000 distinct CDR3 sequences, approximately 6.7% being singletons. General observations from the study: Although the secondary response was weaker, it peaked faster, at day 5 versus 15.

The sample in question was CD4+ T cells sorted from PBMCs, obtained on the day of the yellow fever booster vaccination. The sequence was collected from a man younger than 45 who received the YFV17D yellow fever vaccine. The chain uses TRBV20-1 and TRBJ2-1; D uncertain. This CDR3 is CSAARPPSSYNEQFF. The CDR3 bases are TGCAGTGCAGCTCGTCCTCCTTCCTCCTACAATGAGCAGTTCTTC.